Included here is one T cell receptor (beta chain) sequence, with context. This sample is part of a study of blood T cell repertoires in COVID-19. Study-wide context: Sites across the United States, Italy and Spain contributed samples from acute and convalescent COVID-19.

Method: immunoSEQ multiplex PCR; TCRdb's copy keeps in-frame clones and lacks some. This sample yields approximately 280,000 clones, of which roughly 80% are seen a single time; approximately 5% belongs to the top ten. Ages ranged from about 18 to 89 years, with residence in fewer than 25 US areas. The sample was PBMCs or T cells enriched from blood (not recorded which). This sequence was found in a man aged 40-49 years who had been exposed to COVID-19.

CDR3 residues: CASSISSGRRSYNEQFF. The CDR3 coding sequence is TGTGCCAGTAGTATATCCAGCGGGAGACGCTCCTACAATGAGCAGTTCTTC. This chain uses TRBV19 with TRBJ2-1, with 8 positions matching TRBD2. CDR1 is LNHDA, CDR2 SQIVND, per germline (reference sequence). CDR3 size: 17 residues. V shed 2 bases and J 0 bases; nucleotides not matched to a gene: 6.